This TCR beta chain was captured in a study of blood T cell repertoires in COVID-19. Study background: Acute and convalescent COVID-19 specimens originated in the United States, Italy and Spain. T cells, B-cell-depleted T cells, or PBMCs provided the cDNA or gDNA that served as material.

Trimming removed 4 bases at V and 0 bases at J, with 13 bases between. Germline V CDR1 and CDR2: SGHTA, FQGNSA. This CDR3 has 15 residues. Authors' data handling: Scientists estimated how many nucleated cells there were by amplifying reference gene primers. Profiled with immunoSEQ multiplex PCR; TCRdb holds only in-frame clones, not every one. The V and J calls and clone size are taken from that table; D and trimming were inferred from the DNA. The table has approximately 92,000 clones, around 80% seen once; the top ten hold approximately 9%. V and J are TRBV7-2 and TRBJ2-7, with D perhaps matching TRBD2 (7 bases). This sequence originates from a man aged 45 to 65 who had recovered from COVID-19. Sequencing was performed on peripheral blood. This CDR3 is CASSSQGGGSYEQYF. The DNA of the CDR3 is TGTGCCAGCAGCTCACAGGGCGGGGGCTCCTACGAGCAGTACTTC. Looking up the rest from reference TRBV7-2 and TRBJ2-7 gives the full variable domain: GAGVSQSPSNKVTEKGKDVELRCDPISGHTALYWYRQSLGQGLEFLIYFQGNSAPDKSGLPSDRFSAERTGGSVSTLTIQRTQQEDSAVYLCASSSQGGGSYEQYFGPGTRLTVT.